This passage covers 17 T cell receptor beta chains from one sample sequenced in a study of neoadjuvant anti-PD-1 for oral cavity cancer. Only in-frame clones appear in the TCRdb table, and some are missing; sequencing was by immunoSEQ multiplex PCR. The data show tens of thousands of clones, about 80% seen once. Source: PBMCs, taken before nivolumab (anti-PD-1) treatment. The receptors shown here come from a person aged 35-79 years with oral cavity squamous cell carcinoma.

The chain links TRBV7-2 to TRBJ2-7, with D uncertain. Germline V gives CDR1 SGHTA, CDR2 FQGNSA. V was clipped by 2 bases and J by 3 bases, with 26 bases between them. The CDR3 spans 19 residues. CDR3 nucleotides: TGTGCCAGCAGCTTATTAACACGCTCTAACGCGGAGAGAGGCTACGAGCAGTACTTC. Its translation is CASSLLTRSNAERGYEQYF.

The chain carries TRBV5-1 and TRBJ1-2, with TRBD1 matching 10 bases. From germline, CDR1 is SGHRS and CDR2 YFSETQ. With 2 bases clipped from V and 8 bases from J, the junction kept 6 bases outside the gene matches. There are 14 residues in the CDR3. The CDR3 DNA reads TGCGCCAGCAGCTTAGACAGGGGGCGCGAGGGCTACACCTTC. Protein product: CASSLDRGREGYTF.

The chain employs TRBV7-8 and TRBJ2-3; the D gene is possibly TRBD1 (5 bases). Germline loops: CDR1 SGHVS, CDR2 FQNEAQ. CDR3 length: 15 residues. The V and J ends lost 3 bases and 5 bases respectively, with 15 bases between them. CDR3 DNA sequence: TGTGCCAGCAGCTTCTCTGGGGCCCTGTTAGATACGCAGTATTTT. The encoded protein is CASSFSGALLDTQYF.

The V gene is TRBV7-9, the J gene TRBJ2-7; 7 nucleotides match TRBD1. From germline, CDR1 is SEHNR and CDR2 FQNEAQ (reference sequence). After removal of 5 bases from V and 0 bases from J, the junction contained 10 bases not matched to a gene. CDR3 size: 16 residues. Written as DNA, the CDR3 is TGTGCCAGCAGCCCTAGCCAGACAGGGTTCTCCTACGAGCAGTACTTC. It is translated as CASSPSQTGFSYEQYF.

V and J are TRBV7-8 and TRBJ2-7; TRBD2 aligns across 7 bases. The CDR3 spans 14 residues. V was clipped by 3 bases and J by 7 bases; unmatched bases: 9. Germline lookup yields CDR1 SGHVS and CDR2 FQNEAQ. CDR3 nucleotides: TGTGCCAGCAGCTTTCCCGGGACTACCGTTGAGCAGTACTTC. It yields the protein CASSFPGTTVEQYF. Full variable domain (remainder filled in from reference TRBV7-8 and TRBJ2-7): GAGVSQSPRYKVAKRGQDVALRCDPISGHVSLFWYQQALGQGPEFLTYFQNEAQLDKSGLPSDRFFAERPEGSVSTLKIQRTQQEDSAVYLCASSFPGTTVEQYFGPGTRLTVT.

The chain has TRBV5-6 and TRBJ1-4; weak D call: TRBD1 (6 bases). CDR1 SGHDT and CDR2 YYEEEE come from the germline V gene. This CDR3 has 13 residues. The germline V and J ends were trimmed by 4 bases and 5 bases, with 9 bases remaining between them. The DNA for the CDR3 is TGTGCCAGCAGCGCGGGGGCAAATGAAAAACTGTTTTTT. It encodes CASSAGANEKLFF.

The CDR3 coding sequence is TGTGCCAGCAGCTGGGGGGTTATAGAGCCTGAAGCTTTCTTT. Translated, it gives CASSWGVIEPEAFF. The genes are TRBV11-2 and TRBJ1-1, with a tentative D call TRBD1 (5 bases). The germline gives CDR1 SGHAT, CDR2 FQNNGV. The CDR3 length is 14 residues. Deletions cut 4 bases from V and 6 bases from J, with 15 bases between.

In the case of this clone: The junction and the germline gene differ at one end; a read error may be behind it. The chain recombines TRBV7-7 with TRBJ2-5, with TRBD2 matching over 7 bases. Germline V gene data show CDR1 as SSHAT and CDR2 as FNYEAQ (reference sequence). The CDR3 is 14 amino acids. The CDR3 sequence is CASSTQGLRETQYF. The CDR3 nucleotides read TGTGCTAGCAGCACCCAGGGACTACGAGAGACCCAGTACTTC.

The V call is TRBV2, the J call TRBJ2-5, with a weak D call TRBD1 (6 bases). V was clipped by 2 bases and J by 4 bases, with 14 bases between them. The CDR3 length is 15 residues. Germline loops: CDR1 SNHLY, CDR2 FYNNEI. CDR3 nucleotide sequence: TGTGCCAGCAGTGAAATGGGTCAGGGGATAGAGACCCAGTACTTC. This codes for CASSEMGQGIETQYF.

The rearrangement joins TRBV7-6 to TRBJ1-1; tentatively, D is TRBD1 (5 bases). V was pared by 5 bases and J by 2 bases, with 9 bases between. Germline lookup yields CDR1 SGHVS and CDR2 FNYEAQ. The CDR3 sequence is 13 residues long. The CDR3: CASSADSNTEAFF. The CDR3 DNA reads as TGTGCCAGCAGCGCCGACAGTAACACTGAAGCTTTCTTT.

The rearrangement joins TRBV2 to TRBJ2-4; D may be TRBD1 (6 bases). Germline CDR1 reads SNHLY; CDR2 reads FYNNEI. This CDR3 is 14 amino acids long. Trimming removed 6 bases from V and 10 bases from J, with 19 bases in between. The CDR3 sequence is CASSPNLGGQIQYF. Here the CDR3 DNA reads TGTGCCAGCAGCCCAAACCTAGGCGGACAGATTCAGTACTTC.

V usage is TRBV5-6 and J usage is TRBJ1-1; D gene ambiguous. The CDR3 has 11 amino acids. CDR1 and CDR2 from the germline V gene are SGHDT and YYEEEE. V lost 3 bases to trimming and J lost 8 bases, with 8 bases between them. CDR3 residues: CASSSRIEAFF. DNA for the CDR3: TGTGCCAGCAGCTCGCGAATAGAAGCTTTCTTT.

The J gene is TRBJ1-1, the V gene TRBV25-1; 7 positions agree with TRBD1. The CDR3 is made up of 14 amino acids. The V gene end was trimmed by 4 bases and the J gene end by 1 base; junction bases not matched to a gene: 3. Germline V gene sequence: CDR1 MGHDK, CDR2 SYGVNS. CDR3 amino acids: CASSVGTANTEAFF. The CDR3 coding sequence is TGTGCCAGCAGTGTCGGGACAGCGAACACTGAAGCTTTCTTT.

The J gene is TRBJ2-3, the V gene TRBV9; 8 nucleotides align to TRBD1. CDR3 size: 14 residues. CDR1 is SGDLS and CDR2 is YYNGEE in the germline V gene. The V gene end was trimmed by 4 bases and the J gene end by 5 bases; junction bases not matched to a gene: 6. CDR3 DNA: TGTGCCAGCAGCTGGCAGGGGGCGAAAGATACGCAGTATTTT. It encodes CASSWQGAKDTQYF. Full variable domain (remainder filled in from reference TRBV9 and TRBJ2-3): DSGVTQTPKHLITATGQRVTLRCSPRSGDLSVYWYQQSLDQGLQFLIQYYNGEERAKGNILERFSAQQFPDLHSELNLSSLELGDSALYFCASSWQGAKDTQYFGPGTRLTVL.

The chain uses TRBV7-9 and TRBJ1-1; no firm D call. The ends were cut back, 1 base at V and 3 bases at J, with 15 bases in the middle. Germline lookup yields CDR1 SEHNR and CDR2 FQNEAQ (reference sequence). The CDR3 is made up of 16 amino acids. In DNA, the CDR3 is TGTGCCAGCAGCTTAGGTGGGTCAGGATCTGACACTGAAGCTTTCTTT. It codes for CASSLGGSGSDTEAFF. Complete variable domain (other parts from reference TRBV7-9 and TRBJ1-1): DTGVSQNPRHKITKRGQNVTFRCDPISEHNRLYWYRQTLGQGPEFLTYFQNEAQLEKSRLLSDRFSAERPKGSFSTLEIQRTEQGDSAMYLCASSLGGSGSDTEAFFGQGTRLTVV.

The gene calls are TRBV9 and TRBJ2-4; D remains ambiguous. The CDR3 sequence is 14 residues long. CDR1 is SGDLS, CDR2 YYNGEE, per germline. V was shortened by 2 bases and J by 0 bases, with 6 bases between the two germline ends. The chain's CDR3 is CASSVGLAKNIQYF. In DNA, the CDR3 is TGTGCCAGCAGCGTGGGATTAGCCAAAAACATTCAGTACTTC.

This chain joins TRBV30 and TRBJ2-7; 8 bases map to TRBD1. With V trimmed by 5 bases and J by 2 bases, 5 bases remained unmatched. The CDR3 is made up of 13 amino acids. CDR1 is GTSNPN and CDR2 is SVGIG in the germline V gene (reference sequence). The CDR3 spells CAWGRDRTYEQYF. The CDR3 coding sequence is TGTGCCTGGGGTAGGGACAGGACCTACGAGCAGTACTTC.